This TCR beta chain was observed in a study of CD8+ T cells in alopecia areata. Treatment denoted: oral pan-JAK inhibitor, 5-10 mg twice daily. Extraction of RNA preceded its reverse transcription into cDNA, which served as the sequencing template. Assay: immunoSEQ multiplex PCR; the TCRdb copy retains only in-frame clones and omits some. This sample has around 270,000 clones, with more than 45% found just once. The specimen was CD4+ T cells sorted from blood, collected at week 24, from a patient treated with tofacitinib. This TCR derives from a human donor with alopecia areata.

In nucleotides, the CDR3 is TGCAGCGACGGGACAGGGTATGGCTACACCTTC. Translation gives CSDGTGYGYTF. The rearrangement joins TRBV29-1 to TRBJ1-2, with 9 bases that match TRBD1. With V trimmed by 7 bases and J by 5 bases, 2 bases remained unmatched. This CDR3 has 11 residues. Germline V gene data show CDR1 as SQVTM and CDR2 as ANQGSEA. The variable domain in full, completed from reference TRBV29-1 and TRBJ1-2, reads SAVISQKPSRDICQRGTSLTIQCQVDSQVTMMFWYRQQPGQSLTLIATANQGSEATYESGFVIDKFPISRPNLTFSTLTVSNMSPEDSSIYLCSDGTGYGYTFGSGTRLTVV.